This entry concerns a single T cell receptor (beta chain). TCRdb analysed the 5' RACE reads with MiXCR anew, one entry per CDR3 protein. The sample includes roughly 480,000 distinct CDR3 sequences, around a quarter seen only once; the top ten take roughly an eighth. The data are from a study of T-cell memory formation after mild COVID-19. Germline trimming cut 5 bases from V and 0 bases from J; bases unmatched to any gene: 5. Germline loops: CDR1 SGHRS, CDR2 YFSETQ. This CDR3 region has 15 residues. The specimen sequenced was PBMCs or a T cell subset sorted from them (not recorded which). This clonotype was sampled from an adult woman who had mild COVID-19 (a few samples of this study predate the infection). Cell type and time point are not known. The genes are TRBV5-1 and TRBJ2-3; 8 bases line up with TRBD2. CDR3 in amino acids: CASRSAGGSTDTQYF. The CDR3 DNA is TGCGCCAGCAGATCGGCGGGGGGCAGCACAGATACGCAGTATTTT. Filled out from reference TRBV5-1 and TRBJ2-3, the complete variable domain reads KAGVTQTPRYLIKTRGQQVTLSCSPISGHRSVSWYQQTPGQGLQFLFEYFSETQRNKGNFPGRFSGRQFSNSRSEMNVSTLELGDSALYLCASRSAGGSTDTQYFGPGTRLTVL.